Each of the 5 T cell receptor beta chains below was sequenced from the same sample in a study of post-analysis software for immune sequencing data. TCR beta libraries were prepared from cDNA with unique molecular identifiers. Each CDR3 protein gets one entry after TCRdb re-called the PCR reads with MiXCR. Of fewer than 700,000 distinct CDR3 sequences listed, 44% are singletons. For these TCRs, the target antigens are not known. Study results and caveats: The study found TRBV5-6, TRBV5-1 and TRBV20-1 among about five TRBV segments more frequent in patients than controls.

The sequencing input was blood. The receptor set was obtained from a girl aged 10 to 17 with multiple sclerosis.

This clonotype was picked up a small number of times. The DNA of the CDR3 is TGTGCCAGCAGCAAGACTAGCGGGGGCGGAGGTACGCAGTATTTT. Amino acids: CASSKTSGGGGTQYF. The chain combines TRBV21-1 with TRBJ2-3; the D call TRBD2 from the table was never checked on the DNA. TRBV21-1 is tagged as a pseudogene. This CDR3 has 15 amino acids.

This clonotype has just one count. The gene calls are TRBV20-1 and TRBJ2-4; 7 bases are shared with TRBD1. The J call may be in error: the DNA end matches TRBJ2-7 better. This CDR3 contains 13 residues. Germline V gene lookup returns CDR1 DFQATT and CDR2 SNEGSKA (reference sequence). CDR3 in DNA: TGCAGTGCCCAGGGGGTAGCGATGGACGAGCAGTACTTC. It codes for CSAQGVAMDEQYF.

V usage is TRBV7-2 and J usage is TRBJ2-2, with 14 bases identical to TRBD2. The CDR3 sequence is 15 residues long. V dropped 5 bases and J dropped 6; count of bases not matched to a gene: 2. CDR1 and CDR2 (germline): SGHTA, FQGNSA. CDR3 in amino acids: CASSRLAGGAGELFF. In DNA, the CDR3 is TGTGCCAGCAGCCGACTAGCGGGAGGGGCCGGGGAGCTGTTTTTT. Looking up the rest from reference TRBV7-2 and TRBJ2-2 gives the full variable domain: GAGVSQSPSNKVTEKGKDVELRCDPISGHTALYWYRQSLGQGLEFLIYFQGNSAPDKSGLPSDRFSAERTGGSVSTLTIQRTQQEDSAVYLCASSRLAGGAGELFFGEGSRLTVL.

This clonotype has just one count. The chain joins TRBV21-1 to TRBJ2-1; the D segment call TRBD1 is taken from the table without a DNA check. TRBV21-1 is marked as a pseudogene. The CDR3 loop spans 18 amino acids. The CDR3 region is CASSKDQGQGLSYSEQFF. The CDR3 coding sequence is TGTGCCAGCAGCAAAGATCAGGGACAGGGCCTCTCCTACAGTGAGCAGTTCTTC.

This clonotype was found a few times. This chain uses TRBV4-2 with TRBJ2-7; a possible D gene is TRBD2 (6 bases). V gave up 3 bases and J gave up 6 bases, with 12 bases separating them. CDR1 is LGHNA, CDR2 YNFKEQ, per germline. The CDR3 is 13 amino acids. The CDR3 protein is CASSHRDSGEQYF. DNA of the CDR3: TGTGCCAGCAGCCACCGGGACTCGGGCGAGCAGTACTTC.